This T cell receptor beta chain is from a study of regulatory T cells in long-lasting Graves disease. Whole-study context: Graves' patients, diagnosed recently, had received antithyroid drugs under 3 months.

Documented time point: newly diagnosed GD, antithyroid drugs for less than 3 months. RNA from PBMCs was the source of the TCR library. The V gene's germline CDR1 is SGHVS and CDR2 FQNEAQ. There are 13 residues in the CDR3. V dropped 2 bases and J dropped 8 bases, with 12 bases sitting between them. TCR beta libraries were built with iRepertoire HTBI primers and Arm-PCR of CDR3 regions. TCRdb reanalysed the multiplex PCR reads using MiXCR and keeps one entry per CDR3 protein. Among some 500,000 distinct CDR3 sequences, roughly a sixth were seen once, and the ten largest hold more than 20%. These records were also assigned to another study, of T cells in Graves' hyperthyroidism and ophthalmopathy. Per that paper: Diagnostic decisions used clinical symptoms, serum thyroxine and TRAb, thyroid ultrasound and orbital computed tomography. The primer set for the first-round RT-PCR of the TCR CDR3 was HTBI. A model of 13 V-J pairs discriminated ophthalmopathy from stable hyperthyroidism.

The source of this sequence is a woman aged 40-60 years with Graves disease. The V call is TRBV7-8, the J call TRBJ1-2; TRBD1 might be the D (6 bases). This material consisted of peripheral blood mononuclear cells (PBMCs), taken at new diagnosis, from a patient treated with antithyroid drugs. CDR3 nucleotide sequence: TGTGCCAGCAGCTTATCCAGGGGAGGGGGCTACACCTTC. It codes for CASSLSRGGGYTF.